A single T cell receptor (beta chain) is shown here with its context. These data belong to a study of blood T cell repertoires in COVID-19. Study-wide background: Samples representing acute and convalescent COVID-19 were sourced from the United States, Italy and Spain. From T cells, B-cell-depleted T cells, or PBMCs came the material, which was cDNA or gDNA.

In the original analysis: Estimates of nucleated cell counts were drawn from the amplification of reference gene primers. Some clones are missing from TCRdb's copy, which holds only in-frame ones; the method was immunoSEQ multiplex PCR. Clone size and V and J calls were adopted from that table, with D and trimming inferred from the DNA. The data show 30,000 to 35,000 clones, with about 90% seen just once and about 21% held by the top ten. The CDR3 contains 18 residues. Germline CDR1 and CDR2: SEHNR and FQNEAQ (reference sequence). The V segment lost 7 bases and the J segment 5 bases; nucleotides outside the gene matches: 14.

The chain is built from TRBV7-9 and TRBJ1-6; 10 bases are a match to TRBD1. The TCR was taken from a man older than 75 with acute or convalescent COVID-19. Sequenced sample: peripheral blood. CDR3 bases: TGTGCCAGCACCCACGGCGGAAGGGACAGGGGTAATAATTCACCCCTCCACTTT. Encoded protein: CASTHGGRDRGNNSPLHF.